This record concerns one T cell receptor beta chain sequence. The specificity of this receptor is unknown. Per-base qualities were not stored, and no clone one base away is much larger. The twin pairs came from the European Cystic Fibrosis Twin and Sibling Study Cohort, which recruited patients from 158 CF clinics across 14 European countries. Zygosity and CFTR genotype were verified in-house, and zygosity was tested by multiplex PCR of nine short tandem repeat loci. Peripheral blood was sampled from each twin, with clinical parameters recorded on the day of blood sampling. Genomic DNA was isolated from peripheral blood cells with phenol/chloroform and kept in TE buffer at 4 degrees C. This sample is part of a study of monozygotic twins with cystic fibrosis (dated by TCRdb to 2020 to 2023). About the study as a whole: Barcoded libraries were prepared with roughly 14 PCR cycles from around 3 micrograms of fragmented DNA. Data for three of the twin pairs had previously been reported in another context. TCR beta repertoires were compared within and between 16 monozygotic twin pairs with cystic fibrosis so that genetic influence on V and J gene usage could be assessed. On the day of blood sampling, twins were ranked among 1,060 cohort participants for weight-for-height and for FEVPerc (FEV1 disease centile). The cohort included ten female and six male twin pairs, mostly children and adolescents, aged about 2.0 to 40 years with a median of roughly 9.1 years. Overall results and qualifications from the work: In 13 of 16 pairs, V gene usage most closely resembled the co-twin's, and the same held for J usage in 8 of 16 pairs, a pattern suggesting genetic constraints. No association turned up between shared CDR3 numbers and age, concordance or disease severity, and the cohort was small. Simpson clonality was generally low (median approximately 0.01), which suggests a naive-dominated repertoire, and clonality was higher in the most severely affected patients. Monozygotic CF twin pairs shared significantly more nucleotide-identical clonotypes within each pair than unrelated CF individuals shared with one another (P = 0.000026, Mann-Whitney).

TCR beta CDR3 regions were amplified by multiplex PCR using the immunoSEQ immune profiling system, following the manufacturer's instructions. Sequencing was performed on an Illumina NextSeq system. The original pipeline was this. Sequence data were processed on the immunoSEQ Analyzer platform, and clonality was calculated as the square root of Simpson's index of productive rearrangements. Similarity in V and J usage was measured by Jensen-Shannon distance, and OLGA was used to compute CDR3 generation probabilities. Shared CDR3 sequences were searched against the immuneACCESS database (August 2020) and VDJdb (December 2020). TCRdb's version of the immuneACCESS table is confined to in-frame rearrangements and falls short of the full clone set. An unresolved V gene accounts for under half of the shortfall where checked; the remainder is of unknown origin. The V and J calls and clone size are taken from that table; D and trimming were inferred from the DNA. The sample records 29,000 or so clones, about 85% of which are singletons. Together, the top ten hold approximately 0.93% of the sample.

In the germline V gene, CDR1 corresponds to SGHRS and CDR2 to YFSETQ. The germline V end is reduced by 4 bases and the J end by 1 base; junction bases left unmatched: 4. The CDR3 has 17 amino acids, counting the end cysteine and phenylalanine. Kept here is only the CDR3 DNA, which spans 51 bases and is read in frame from base 1. The V and J genes are TRBV5-1 and TRBJ2-2; 13 nucleotides in the junction match TRBD2. Input material: blood. The TCR comes from a girl aged 2 to 10 with cystic fibrosis. The sequenced DNA is TGCGCCAGCAGCCCTAGACTAGCGGGAGGGAACACCGGGGAGCTGTTTTTT. This encodes CASSPRLAGGNTGELFF.